One sample yielded the 27 T cell receptor beta chains listed below, sequenced in a study of blood T cells in healthy people across ages. For the second PCR, which ran for roughly 6 to 12 cycles, a sample-barcoded 5' primer and a J-beta primer mix were used. MiXCR, applied by TCRdb to the 5' RACE reads, yields one record per CDR3 protein. The table has about 1.8 million distinct CDR3 sequences, 49% seen once. Material for sequencing was blood. All receptors derive from a woman between 35 and 50 years old in good health.

This clonotype appeared a single time. The junction differs from germline at one of its ends, possibly a read error. The rearrangement links TRBV12-3 or TRBV12-4 to TRBJ2-7; a possible D gene is TRBD1 (6 bases). The DNA end is more similar to TRBJ2-5, so the J call may be wrong. The CDR3 runs to 15 residues. The CDR3 bases are TGTGCCTGCAGTTCGCAATTACAGGGAGAAGAGACCCAGTACTTC. It is translated as CACSSQLQGEETQYF.

This clonotype was seen only a few times. V usage is TRBV20-1 and J usage is TRBJ2-3; a weak D match, TRBD2 (5 bases). The CDR3 runs 13 residues. Trimming cost V 4 bases and J 0 bases, with 8 bases left between them. The germline CDR1 and CDR2 sequences are DFQATT and SNEGSKA (reference sequence). CDR3 loop: CSAKLVSTDTQYF. For the CDR3, the DNA is TGCAGTGCTAAACTAGTTAGCACAGATACGCAGTATTTT.

There are a few counts of this clonotype. The V and J genes are TRBV5-1 and TRBJ2-5; 7 bases are a match to TRBD1. After removal of 2 bases from V and 1 base from J, the junction contained 5 bases not matched to a gene. Germline CDR1 is SGHRS and CDR2 is YFSETQ. The CDR3 runs 15 residues. The CDR3 DNA follows: TGCGCCAGCAGCTTTACAGGGGCCTCCCAAGAGACCCAGTACTTC. This encodes CASSFTGASQETQYF.

The chain recombines TRBV6-6 with TRBJ1-2; D unclear. This CDR3 region has 13 residues. V gave up 7 bases and J gave up 2 bases, with 11 bases separating them. Looked up from germline, CDR1 is MNHNY and CDR2 is SVGAGI (reference sequence). DNA of the CDR3: TGTGCCAGCAACTCACTAGGGAACTATGGCTACACCTTC. As protein: CASNSLGNYGYTF.

J is TRBJ2-1 and V is TRBV12-3 or TRBV12-4; 8 positions agree with TRBD1. The CDR3 contains 15 residues. Trimming cost V 1 base and J 7 bases; bases outside gene matches: 6. In DNA form, the CDR3 reads TGTGCCAGCAGTTTAGTCCAGGGGGCGCAGAATGAGCAGTTCTTC. It translates to CASSLVQGAQNEQFF.

CDR3 amino acids: CAISEQFNEQFF. The CDR3 DNA reads TGTGCCATCAGTGAGCAGTTCAATGAGCAGTTCTTC. The rearrangement links TRBV10-3 to TRBJ2-1; the D is unclear. The CDR3 has 12 amino acids. The germline V gene encodes CDR1 ENHRY and CDR2 SYGVKD. V gave up 2 bases and J gave up 6 bases, with 5 bases separating them.

V is TRBV13 and J is TRBJ2-4; 7 nucleotides match TRBD2. The J call may be faulty, since TRBJ2-5 better matches the DNA end. Germline CDR1 is PRHDT and CDR2 is FYEKMQ (reference sequence). The CDR3 spans 15 residues. The CDR3 DNA reads as TGTGCCAGCAGCGCACTCGGGACTAAACAAGAGACCCAGTACTTC. It translates to CASSALGTKQETQYF.

This clonotype appeared a few times. The rearrangement joins TRBV7-9 to TRBJ2-3; D is possibly TRBD1 (5 bases). Germline CDR1 is SEHNR and CDR2 is FQNEAQ (reference sequence). This CDR3 comprises 16 residues. V lost 6 bases and J lost 1, with 17 bases in between. DNA of the CDR3: TGTGCCAGCAGGGATGGACGAGACAGCCGCACAGATACGCAGTATTTT. It translates to CASRDGRDSRTDTQYF.

This CDR3 is CASSLAADRGYEQYF. The CDR3 DNA follows: TGTGCCAGCAGCTTAGCGGCGGACAGGGGCTACGAGCAGTACTTC. V and J are TRBV7-2 and TRBJ2-5; 9 nucleotides agree with TRBD1. Matching the DNA end better, TRBJ2-7 makes the J call doubtful. CDR3 length equals 15 residues. Germline V gives CDR1 SGHTA, CDR2 FQGNSA.

In this sample, this clonotype turned up a few times. In nucleotides, the CDR3 is TGTGCCAGCAGCCCCCGATGCCTCTTAGGTGGACCCTCCTACGAGCAGTACTTC. Protein sequence: CASSPRCLLGGPSYEQYF. The chain is built from TRBV9 and TRBJ2-7; D gene unclear. Between the trimmed V and J ends, which lost 4 bases and 0 bases, there was a span of 23 bases. The CDR3 runs to 18 residues. Germline CDR1 and CDR2: SGDLS and YYNGEE.

V gene TRBV6-6 combines with J gene TRBJ2-1, with TRBD2 identical over 7 bases. This CDR3 region has 15 residues. The V gene end was trimmed by 0 bases and the J gene end by 2 bases; junction bases not matched to a gene: 1. Germline CDR1 MNHNY, CDR2 SVGAGI (reference sequence). The CDR3 DNA reads TGTGCCAGCAGTTACTCGAGCGGGACCTACAATGAGCAGTTCTTC. Residues: CASSYSSGTYNEQFF.

The genes are TRBV6-5 and TRBJ2-3; TRBD2 aligns across 9 bases. Germline CDR1 is MNHEY and CDR2 is SVGAGI. The V gene end was trimmed by 2 bases and the J gene end by 3 bases; junction bases not matched to a gene: 9. This CDR3 has 17 amino acids. The CDR3 loop reads CASSYVRGGVRTDTQYF. The CDR3 nucleotides are TGTGCCAGCAGTTACGTGCGGGGGGGCGTGAGAACAGATACGCAGTATTTT.

V and J are TRBV20-1 and TRBJ1-6; unclear D gene. Germline V gene sequence: CDR1 DFQATT, CDR2 SNEGSKA (reference sequence). This CDR3 is 15 amino acids long. Trimming left V 0 bases short and J 8 bases short, with 14 bases between. The CDR3 is CSARDLRLDYSPLHF. CDR3 DNA: TGCAGTGCTAGAGATCTACGGCTTGACTATTCACCCCTCCACTTT.

The chain links TRBV6-5 to TRBJ2-5, with 10 bases matching TRBD2. V gave up 4 bases and J gave up 11 bases; unmatched junction bases: 10. The CDR3 is 14 residues long. Germline CDR1 is MNHEY and CDR2 is SVGAGI. CDR3 sequence reads: CASSSQRGGVEQYF. CDR3 nucleotides: TGTGCCAGCAGTTCTCAGCGGGGGGGCGTGGAGCAGTACTTC.

The CDR3 DNA reads as TGTGCCAGCAGCTTAGTTGAGGCCGAAGAGACCCAGTACTTC. This translates into CASSLVEAEETQYF. V and J are TRBV7-2 and TRBJ2-5; no clear D. The CDR3 runs 14 residues. CDR1 and CDR2 (germline): SGHTA, FQGNSA. The V end was cut by 1 base, the J end by 3 bases, with 9 bases between.

This clonotype was seen once. J is TRBJ2-5 and V is TRBV7-2, with 7 positions matching TRBD2. The tail of the sequence fits TRBJ2-7 better, so the J call may be wrong. Germline-derived CDR1 and CDR2 are SGHTA and FQGNSA. The CDR3 has 14 amino acids. The CDR3: CASSILADSYEQYF. DNA of the CDR3: TGTGCCAGCAGTATTCTAGCGGATAGTTACGAGCAGTACTTC.

This clonotype was recorded a few times. The rearrangement uses TRBV4-1 and TRBJ1-4; tentatively, D is TRBD1 (6 bases). The CDR3 loop spans 13 amino acids. V shed 7 bases and J shed 8 bases, with 14 bases lying between them. Germline lookup yields CDR1 MGHRA and CDR2 YSYEKL. The DNA of the CDR3 is TGCGCCAGCACCGGACAGTGGGGGGAAAAACTGTTTTTT. As protein: CASTGQWGEKLFF.

The chain joins TRBV7-2 to TRBJ2-7; TRBD2 might be the D (5 bases). Germline loops: CDR1 SGHTA, CDR2 FQGNSA. Trimming took off 1 base at V and 10 bases at J, with 14 bases between the two ends. The CDR3 sequence is 13 residues long. CDR3 sequence: CASSLERASNQYF. Written as DNA, the CDR3 is TGTGCCAGCAGCTTAGAGAGGGCCAGTAACCAGTACTTC. The entire variable domain, with the rest obtained from reference TRBV7-2 and TRBJ2-7, is as follows: GAGVSQSPSNKVTEKGKDVELRCDPISGHTALYWYRQSLGQGLEFLIYFQGNSAPDKSGLPSDRFSAERTGGSVSTLTIQRTQQEDSAVYLCASSLERASNQYFGPGTRLTVT.

The chain links TRBV4-3 to TRBJ2-7, with D possibly being TRBD2 (5 bases). V was cut by 0 bases and J by 3 bases, with 15 bases left in between. The CDR3 extends over 16 amino acids. Looked up from germline, CDR1 is LGHNA and CDR2 is YSLEER. DNA of the CDR3: TGCGCCAGCAGCCAAGATGCCCGGACTGTCGGCTACGAGCAGTACTTC. Translating gives CASSQDARTVGYEQYF.

J is TRBJ2-1 and V is TRBV4-3, with 9 bases lining up with TRBD2. The junction had 10 bases not matched to a gene; V was cut back by 4 bases and J by 6 bases. The CDR3 is 16 amino acids. Germline assignment: CDR1 LGHNA and CDR2 YSLEER. The CDR3 DNA reads TGCGCCAGCAGCCCCGTCTTGGGCGGGGGGGGCAATGAGCAGTTCTTC. This encodes CASSPVLGGGGNEQFF.

This chain links TRBV28 with TRBJ1-2, with TRBD1 matching 8 bases. The CDR3 spans 14 residues. Germline assignment: CDR1 MDHEN and CDR2 SYDVKM. The V segment lost 3 bases and the J segment 3 bases; nucleotides outside the gene matches: 3. The CDR3, as DNA: TGTGCCAGCAGTTTGGCGGACAGGGACTATGGCTACACCTTC. Amino acid sequence: CASSLADRDYGYTF.

The chain couples TRBV5-1 to TRBJ2-7; TRBD1 matches at 7 bases. J gave up 6 bases and V 0 bases, and 9 bases lay outside the gene matches. Germline V gene sequence: CDR1 SGHRS, CDR2 YFSETQ. CDR3 size: 15 residues. The CDR3 nucleotides are TGCGCCAGCAGCTTGGGACAGGGAGTGTCGGGCGAGCAGTACTTC. Its translation: CASSLGQGVSGEQYF.

This clonotype turned up a few times. The chain joins TRBV6-5 to TRBJ2-5, with 7 bases aligning to TRBD1. The V gene end was trimmed by 5 bases and the J gene end by 1 base; junction bases not matched to a gene: 7. In germline, CDR1 is MNHEY, CDR2 SVGAGI. This CDR3 comprises 15 residues. CDR3 loop: CASSRTRDSQETQYF. The CDR3 DNA sequence: TGTGCCAGCAGTAGGACCCGGGACAGCCAAGAGACCCAGTACTTC.

This clonotype was observed a handful of times. The chain employs TRBV20-1 and TRBJ2-5; 10 positions match TRBD2. Germline CDR1 reads DFQATT; CDR2 reads SNEGSKA (reference sequence). The CDR3 has 14 amino acids. V gave up 6 bases and J gave up 3 bases; unmatched junction bases: 7. The CDR3 nucleotides read TGCAGTGCCGTCCTAGCGGGGGTGGAAGAGACCCAGTACTTC. Residues: CSAVLAGVEETQYF.

This clonotype was observed a handful of times. This sequence joins TRBV7-2 and TRBJ1-2, with no clear D. The V gene's germline CDR1 is SGHTA and CDR2 FQGNSA. Trimming removed 1 base from V and 4 bases from J, with 10 bases in between. This CDR3 comprises 14 residues. This CDR3 reads CASSLEGGPYGYTF. The CDR3 DNA reads TGTGCCAGCAGCTTAGAGGGAGGGCCCTATGGCTACACCTTC.

This chain connects TRBV2 to TRBJ2-5, with 7 bases fitting TRBD1. Losses at the gene ends were 6 bases for V and 3 bases for J; bases not matched to a gene: 7. The germline V gene encodes CDR1 SNHLY and CDR2 FYNNEI. The CDR3 loop spans 14 amino acids. CDR3 loop: CASSVGQQKETQYF. The CDR3 DNA is TGTGCCAGCAGCGTGGGACAGCAGAAAGAGACCCAGTACTTC.

This clonotype was picked up a small number of times. The genes are TRBV5-1 and TRBJ2-7; possible D gene TRBD2, 7 bases. The CDR3 length is 14 residues. V dropped 1 base and J dropped 2 bases, with 10 bases sitting between them. Germline V lookup: CDR1 SGHRS, CDR2 YFSETQ. The CDR3 sequence: CASSLKGGAYEQYF. The CDR3 coding sequence is TGCGCCAGCAGCTTGAAAGGGGGGGCCTACGAGCAGTACTTC.